Below, one T cell receptor (beta chain) is given with its context. Its antigen is unidentified. PCR amplification relied on 60 Vbeta primers (plus 13 Jbeta primers). Generated by immunoSEQ multiplex PCR, the TCRdb table keeps only in-frame clones and is missing some. The sample consists of about 78,000 clones, about four fifths of them appearing once. Though nominally healthy at sampling, donors likely had unrecorded immune exposures. This entry is derived from a study of cytomegalovirus exposure and HLA in healthy donors. General study results and limits: A missense DCLRE1C variant was associated with V- and J-gene trimming of TCR beta chains in a later analysis, and an independent cohort replicated the association.

This CDR3 region has 16 residues. Trimming took off 5 bases at V and 7 bases at J, with 18 bases between the two ends. Per germline, CDR1 MNHEY and CDR2 SMNVEV (reference sequence). The sequence was obtained from a woman in her 50s in good health and CMV-seronegative. The rearrangement links TRBV27 to TRBJ1-6; D is possibly TRBD1 (6 bases). The sequencing input was PBMCs. The CDR3 sequence is CASSTGSGRVNSPLHF. Here the CDR3 DNA reads TGTGCCAGCAGTACAGGGTCGGGCCGAGTAAATTCACCCCTCCACTTT.